This T cell receptor beta chain was identified in a study of PD-1 blockade in mismatch repair-deficient tumors. Study-level information: All were previously treated, progressing patients with about a dozen mismatch repair-deficient cancer types.

The CDR3 contains 13 residues. CDR1 is MDHEN and CDR2 is SYDVKM in the germline V gene. Points on this clone: One end of the junction varies from germline; a read error may be responsible.

Sequenced by immunoSEQ multiplex PCR; TCRdb stores in-frame clones only, minus some. The sample shows under 50,000 clones, approximately 80% of them seen only once. Sequences were derived from PBMCs, sampled approximately 9 months after starting pembrolizumab. The receptor was derived from an adult with mismatch repair-deficient cancer. The rearrangement links TRBV28 to TRBJ2-1; 7 bases match TRBD2. CDR3 loop: CSSLAELGGEQFF. In nucleotides, the CDR3 is TGTTCCAGCCTAGCGGAGCTTGGGGGTGAGCAGTTCTTC.